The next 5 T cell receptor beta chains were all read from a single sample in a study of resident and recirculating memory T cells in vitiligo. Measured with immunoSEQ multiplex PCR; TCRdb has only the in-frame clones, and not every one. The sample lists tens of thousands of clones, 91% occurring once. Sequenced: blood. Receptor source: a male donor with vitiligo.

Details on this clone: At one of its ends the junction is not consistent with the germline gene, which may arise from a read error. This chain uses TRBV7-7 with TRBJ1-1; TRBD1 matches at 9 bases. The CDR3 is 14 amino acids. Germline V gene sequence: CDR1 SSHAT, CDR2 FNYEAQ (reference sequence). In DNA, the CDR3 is TGTGCTAGCAGCCCTAGACAGGGGGTGACTGAAGCTTTCTTT. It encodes CASSPRQGVTEAFF.

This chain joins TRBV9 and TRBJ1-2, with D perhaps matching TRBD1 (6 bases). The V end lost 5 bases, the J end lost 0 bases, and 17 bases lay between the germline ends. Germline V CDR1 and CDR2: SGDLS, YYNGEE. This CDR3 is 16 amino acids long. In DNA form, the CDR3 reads TGTGCCAGCAGAGCAGATACAGGGTTCGCTAACTATGGCTACACCTTC. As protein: CASRADTGFANYGYTF.

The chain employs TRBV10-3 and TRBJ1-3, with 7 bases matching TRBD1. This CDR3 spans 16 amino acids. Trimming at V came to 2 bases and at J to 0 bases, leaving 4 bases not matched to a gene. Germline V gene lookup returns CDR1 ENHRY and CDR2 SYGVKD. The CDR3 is CAISETGDRSGNTIYF. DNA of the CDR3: TGTGCCATCAGTGAGACAGGGGATCGCTCTGGAAACACCATATATTTT.

The CDR3 coding sequence is TGTGCCAGCAGCTTACCGGCAGGGGGAGCTTTCTTT. It specifies CASSLPAGGAFF. V and J are TRBV7-9 and TRBJ1-1; the match to TRBD1 covers 7 bases. Trimming at V came to 2 bases and at J to 10 bases, leaving 4 bases not matched to a gene. CDR1 and CDR2 (germline): SEHNR, FQNEAQ (reference sequence). The CDR3 is 12 amino acids. The full variable domain, in which reference TRBV7-9 and TRBJ1-1 provide the parts outside the CDR3, is DTGVSQNPRHKITKRGQNVTFRCDPISEHNRLYWYRQTLGQGPEFLTYFQNEAQLEKSRLLSDRFSAERPKGSFSTLEIQRTEQGDSAMYLCASSLPAGGAFFGQGTRLTVV.

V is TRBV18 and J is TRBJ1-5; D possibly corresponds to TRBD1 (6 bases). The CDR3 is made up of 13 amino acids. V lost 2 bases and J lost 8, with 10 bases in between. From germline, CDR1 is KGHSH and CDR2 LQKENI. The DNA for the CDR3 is TGTGCCAGCTCACCAGGGTGGGACAAGCCCCAGCATTTT. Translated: CASSPGWDKPQHF.